The 20 T cell receptor beta chains in this list originate from one sample, sequenced in a study of T cells in Graves' hyperthyroidism and ophthalmopathy. Authors of the study amplified TCR beta CDR3 regions from RNA transcripts. In the first-round RT-PCR of the TCR CDR3, the HTBI primer set was used. TCRdb called the multiplex PCR reads again in MiXCR, with one record for every CDR3 protein. In the table there are about 420,000 distinct CDR3 sequences, 15% to 18% of which are singletons. The specimen was blood. The receptors originated from a woman in her late teens or twenties with Graves' hyperthyroidism.

In this sample, this clonotype turned up many times. DNA of the CDR3: TGTGCCAGCAGTTTCGATCAGAATCAGCCCCAGCATTTT. It is translated as CASSFDQNQPQHF. The chain links TRBV12-3 or TRBV12-4 to TRBJ1-5; the D is unclear. V was clipped by 3 bases and J by 4 bases, with 7 bases between them. The CDR3 is made up of 13 amino acids.

This clonotype was seen ten or more times. The chain links TRBV7-2 to TRBJ2-1, with TRBD1 identical over 10 bases. The germline CDR1 and CDR2 sequences are SGHTA and FQGNSA. Trimming at V came to 5 bases and at J to 5 bases, leaving 6 bases not matched to a gene. CDR3 size: 15 residues. DNA of the CDR3: TGTGCCAGCAGCCCTTGGACAGGGGGGGACAATGAGCAGTTCTTC. Protein: CASSPWTGGDNEQFF.

The chain combines TRBV3-1 with TRBJ2-2; TRBD2 agrees at 16 bases. Germline CDR1 reads LGHDT; CDR2 reads YNNKEL (reference sequence). J lost 6 bases, V lost 3 bases, and 10 bases had no gene match. This CDR3 spans 19 amino acids. CDR3 bases: TGTGCCAGCAGCCATATGACCGGGACTAGCGGGGGGGCTCCCGGGGAGCTGTTTTTT. This codes for CASSHMTGTSGGAPGELFF.

This clonotype was recorded a few times. This CDR3 is CASGRRLNQPQHF. The CDR3 DNA follows: TGTGCCAGCGGACGACGGCTGAATCAGCCCCAGCATTTT. The J gene is TRBJ1-5, the V gene TRBV2; no clear D. The CDR3 is 13 amino acids. With 8 bases removed from V and 4 bases from J, the gap between germline ends came to 12 bases. The germline V gene encodes CDR1 SNHLY and CDR2 FYNNEI.

This clonotype turned up a few times. The rearrangement links TRBV4-1 to TRBJ1-2; D gene ambiguous. The CDR3 is made up of 15 amino acids. The V end lost 4 bases, the J end lost 6 bases, and 18 bases lay between the germline ends. Per germline, CDR1 MGHRA and CDR2 YSYEKL. The CDR3 sequence: CASSLYDWKRDGYTF. The CDR3 DNA is TGCGCCAGCAGCCTTTACGACTGGAAACGGGATGGCTACACCTTC.

Many counts were recorded for this clonotype. The chain uses TRBV2 and TRBJ2-3, with 9 positions matching TRBD1. J gave up 6 bases and V 4 bases, and 8 bases lay outside the gene matches. Germline values: CDR1 SNHLY, CDR2 FYNNEI. The CDR3 length is 15 residues. In nucleotides, the CDR3 is TGTGCCAGCAGTGTTGGGAGGACAGGGGCGGATACGCAGTATTTT. Translating gives CASSVGRTGADTQYF.

The chain is built from TRBV28 and TRBJ1-5; D is possibly TRBD1 (5 bases). Germline V gene data show CDR1 as MDHEN and CDR2 as SYDVKM. The germline V and J ends were trimmed by 3 bases and 0 bases, with 9 bases remaining between them. The CDR3 loop spans 15 amino acids. The CDR3 DNA is TGTGCCAGCAGTTTTAGGGACCTTAGCAATCAGCCCCAGCATTTT. This translates into CASSFRDLSNQPQHF.

With regard to this clonotype: A clone one base away is much larger, so this may be a read error. The chain joins TRBV12-3 or TRBV12-4 to TRBJ1-2; 8 positions match TRBD1. The CDR3 extends over 16 amino acids. The DNA for the CDR3 is TGTGCCAGCAGTTCCCCCGGACAGGGAAGAAACTATGGCTACGCCTTC. It yields the protein CASSSPGQGRNYGYAF.

The table lists this clonotype with a count of one. The rearrangement links TRBV28 to TRBJ2-7; 12 bases line up with TRBD2. CDR3 length: 14 amino acids. Germline loops: CDR1 MDHEN, CDR2 SYDVKM. V shed 8 bases, J shed 7 bases, and the junction held 9 bases outside the gene matches. The CDR3 nucleotides read TGTGCCAGCGGATCGACTAGCGGGAGAGAAGAGCAGTACTTC. As protein: CASGSTSGREEQYF.

This clonotype showed up many times. This chain connects TRBV5-1 to TRBJ1-1; D gene ambiguous. Trimming cost V 7 bases and J 5 bases, with 18 bases left between them. The CDR3 runs to 14 residues. Germline-derived CDR1 and CDR2 are SGHRS and YFSETQ. CDR3: CASGSESSVTEAFF. CDR3 sequence (DNA): TGCGCCAGCGGGAGTGAATCATCGGTGACTGAAGCTTTCTTT.

This clonotype was detected many times. The rearrangement joins TRBV6-1 to TRBJ2-1; D may be TRBD2 (5 bases). The CDR3 has 14 amino acids. V was trimmed by 6 bases and J by 6 bases, leaving 15 bases between them. The V gene's germline CDR1 is MNHNS and CDR2 SASEGT. CDR3 nucleotide sequence: TGTGCCAGCAGGACGGACTTGAGGGCCAATGAGCAGTTCTTC. It translates to CASRTDLRANEQFF.

This clonotype was observed many times. The genes are TRBV7-8 and TRBJ2-3; D call uncertain. CDR1 and CDR2 from the germline V gene are SGHVS and FQNEAQ. The CDR3 contains 16 residues. Deletions cut 3 bases from V and 4 bases from J, with 17 bases between. The CDR3 DNA sequence: TGTGCCAGCAGCTTTCGAGGTCTTCAATCGTCAGATACGCAGTATTTT. Protein: CASSFRGLQSSDTQYF.

This clonotype occurred a few times. The chain has TRBV7-3 and TRBJ2-1; D gene unclear. The CDR3 extends over 11 amino acids. With 6 bases removed from V and 5 bases from J, the gap between germline ends came to 5 bases. Germline loops: CDR1 SGHTA, CDR2 FQGTGA. The CDR3 reads CASSIHNEQFF. The CDR3, as DNA: TGTGCCAGCAGTATCCACAATGAGCAGTTCTTC. Full variable domain (remainder filled in from reference TRBV7-3 and TRBJ2-1): GAGVSQTPSNKVTEKGKYVELRCDPISGHTALYWYRQSLGQGPEFLIYFQGTGAADDSGLPNDRFFAVRPEGSVSTLKIQRTERGDSAVYLCASSIHNEQFFGPGTRLTVL.

This clonotype has ten or more counts. The J gene is TRBJ1-2, the V gene TRBV5-1, with D perhaps matching TRBD1 (5 bases). Germline V lookup: CDR1 SGHRS, CDR2 YFSETQ. The CDR3 consists of 14 residues. Deletions cut 0 bases from V and 2 bases from J, with 8 bases between. The CDR3 spells CASSLGTNNYGYTF. CDR3 DNA sequence: TGCGCCAGCAGCTTGGGGACAAACAACTATGGCTACACCTTC.

This chain connects TRBV5-1 to TRBJ2-3; the match to TRBD2 covers 8 bases. The CDR3 runs to 15 residues. The germline CDR1 and CDR2 sequences are SGHRS and YFSETQ. V shed 0 bases and J 5 bases; nucleotides not matched to a gene: 5. The CDR3 region has the DNA TGCGCCAGCAGCTTGGTGGCTAGCGGGCAAGATACGCAGTATTTT. Translated: CASSLVASGQDTQYF.

This clonotype has at least ten counts. V is TRBV2 and J is TRBJ1-5, with D uncertain. The length of the CDR3 is 14 residues. Germline lookup yields CDR1 SNHLY and CDR2 FYNNEI. Trimming removed 3 bases at V and 1 base at J, with 7 bases between. The CDR3 sequence: CASSESGSNQPQHF. DNA for the CDR3: TGTGCCAGCAGTGAGTCCGGGAGCAATCAGCCCCAGCATTTT.

This clonotype showed up many times. CDR3: CASSLSGGWTGELFF. As DNA, the CDR3 is TGTGCCAGCAGCTTATCAGGGGGCTGGACCGGGGAGCTGTTTTTT. The V gene is TRBV11-2, the J gene TRBJ2-2, with 8 positions matching TRBD1. Germline values: CDR1 SGHAT, CDR2 FQNNGV. V shed 2 bases, J shed 5 bases, and the junction held 4 bases outside the gene matches. The CDR3 consists of 15 residues.

The chain employs TRBV2 and TRBJ1-2; the D is unclear. Looked up from germline, CDR1 is SNHLY and CDR2 is FYNNEI. The CDR3 totals 12 residues. The germline V and J ends were trimmed by 4 bases and 7 bases, with 10 bases remaining between them. The CDR3 coding sequence is TGTGCCAGCAGTGGGGCGGCGTTTGGCTACACCTTC. This codes for CASSGAAFGYTF.

This clonotype came up many times. One end of the junction is discordant with germline, which a read error may explain. J is TRBJ2-7 and V is TRBV20-1; TRBD2 agrees at 12 bases. CDR1 is DFQATT, CDR2 SNEGSKA, per germline (reference sequence). The CDR3 is 15 amino acids. The CDR3 loop is CSARASGGASHEQYF. The DNA of the CDR3 is TGCAGTGCTAGGGCTAGCGGGGGGGCCTCCCACGAGCAGTACTTC.

Many counts were recorded for this clonotype. V and J are TRBV18 and TRBJ2-7, with D unresolved. The CDR3 contains 14 residues. CDR1 is KGHSH and CDR2 is LQKENI in the germline V gene. Trimming shortened V by 6 bases and J by 1 base, and 13 bases separated the two germline ends. CDR3 region: CASSPTDGSYEQYF. The CDR3 nucleotides read TGTGCCAGCTCCCCGACGGACGGGTCCTACGAGCAGTACTTC. The full variable domain, rest sourced from reference TRBV18 and TRBJ2-7, is NAGVMQNPRHLVRRRGQEARLRCSPMKGHSHVYWYRQLPEEGLKFMVYLQKENIIDESGMPKERFSAEFPKEGPSILRIQQVVRGDSAAYFCASSPTDGSYEQYFGPGTRLTVT.